This T cell receptor (beta chain) was identified during a study of shared T cell receptors in the human thymus. TCRdb's table, derived via immunoSEQ multiplex PCR, lists solely in-frame clones and lacks some. The sample yields some 720,000 clones, 70% to 90% seen once. With 1 base clipped from V and 1 base from J, the junction kept 4 bases outside the gene matches. The CDR3 is 15 amino acids. Germline CDR1 and CDR2: GTSNPN and SVGIG (reference sequence). The sample was also linked to a second study, of human thymus T cells. From that paper: Healthy Finnish infants undergoing corrective surgery for congenital heart defects provided the donor material. Resections from corrective heart surgery supplied the thymus tissue. Within thymic and blood repertoires, V and J gene usage appeared to be biased. There were highly overlapping thymic repertoires among unrelated individuals, as related research reported.

The material sequenced was thymocytes. The chain joins TRBV30 to TRBJ2-3, with 8 nucleotides matching TRBD2. The source is a boy under three years old with a congenital heart defect. CDR3 loop: CAWSDGRGGTDTQYF. The CDR3 DNA sequence: TGTGCCTGGAGTGACGGGAGGGGCGGCACAGATACGCAGTATTTT.